These T cell receptor beta chains were read from a single sample in a study of T-cell memory formation after mild COVID-19. In TCRdb, the 5' RACE reads were re-called with MiXCR into one record per CDR3 protein. The data contain 550,000 to 700,000 distinct CDR3 sequences, about a sixth of them seen just once; the ten biggest clones take up around 12%. The sample comprised PBMCs or a T cell subset sorted from them (not recorded which). The receptors here all came from an adult woman who had mild COVID-19 (a few samples of this study predate the infection). Cell type and time point are not known. Both conserved end residues are part of each CDR3.

cdr3_length	v_call	j_call	cdr3_aa
13	TRBV24-1	TRBJ2-1	CATSDFRYNEQFF
13	TRBV28	TRBJ1-6	CASSLTDDSPLHF
13	TRBV10-3	TRBJ2-7	CAIRGQADYEQYF
14	TRBV29-1	TRBJ2-7	CSVTLAPSSYEQYF
15	TRBV11-2	TRBJ2-7	CASSYNQGNSYEQYF
13	TRBV6-1	TRBJ2-2	CASKEGLTGELFF
17	TRBV11-3	TRBJ2-1	CASSLRGKTLSYNEQFF
13	TRBV30	TRBJ1-4	CAWSVRVSEKLFF
15	TRBV30	TRBJ2-1	CAWSQLAGDYNEQFF
16	TRBV7-9	TRBJ1-1	CASSLLLGSMNTEAFF
18	TRBV20-1	TRBJ2-5	CSARDPFGPGGVQETQYF
15	TRBV5-1	TRBJ1-1	CASSSSGTQNTEAFF
13	TRBV7-9	TRBJ2-2	CASSPDSRGQLFF
15	TRBV7-2	TRBJ1-3	CASGKAGSSGNTIYF
13	TRBV29-1	TRBJ2-1	CSVRTGGENEQFF
15	TRBV9	TRBJ1-5	CASSKGVGLGQPQHF
15	TRBV5-5	TRBJ2-5	CASSPQGRPQETQYF
13	TRBV24-1	TRBJ2-7	CATSWDRGYEQYF
14	TRBV7-2	TRBJ2-7	CASSLDGNGYEQYF
13	TRBV27	TRBJ2-5	CASSLSGHETQYF
10	TRBV20-1	TRBJ2-7	CSASGAEQYF
15	TRBV18	TRBJ1-6	CASSLAGTENSPLHF
14	TRBV5-1	TRBJ2-1	CASSFAGPDNEQFF
17	TRBV5-1	TRBJ2-1	CASRRAGTASSYNEQFF
12	TRBV5-5	TRBJ2-1	CASSYSVGEQFF
16	TRBV14	TRBJ2-7	CASSQAAQHPPYEQYF
13	TRBV7-3	TRBJ1-2	CASSLGRGDGYTF
13	TRBV7-4	TRBJ1-2	CASSLGPYGVYTF
15	TRBV5-5	TRBJ2-7	CASSRSGQGADEQYF
12	TRBV6-5	TRBJ1-4	CASSYARDSNSF
11	TRBV29-1	TRBJ1-1	CSVVTGVEAFF
15	TRBV7-9	TRBJ2-2	CASSLSDPEPGELFF
12	TRBV30	TRBJ2-7	CASGQGASEQYF
16	TRBV5-1	TRBJ1-2	CASSFYGGTGDYGYTF
14	TRBV19	TRBJ2-3	CASSIAPPGDTQYF
15	TRBV7-3	TRBJ2-7	CASSPGQGIAYEQYF
15	TRBV3-1	TRBJ1-1	CASSPRQTMNTEAFF
13	TRBV30	TRBJ2-1	CAWSEGTVNEQFF
14	TRBV6-1	TRBJ1-2	CASTTKGSLNGYTF
16	TRBV10-3	TRBJ1-1	CAISEVATSMNTEAFF